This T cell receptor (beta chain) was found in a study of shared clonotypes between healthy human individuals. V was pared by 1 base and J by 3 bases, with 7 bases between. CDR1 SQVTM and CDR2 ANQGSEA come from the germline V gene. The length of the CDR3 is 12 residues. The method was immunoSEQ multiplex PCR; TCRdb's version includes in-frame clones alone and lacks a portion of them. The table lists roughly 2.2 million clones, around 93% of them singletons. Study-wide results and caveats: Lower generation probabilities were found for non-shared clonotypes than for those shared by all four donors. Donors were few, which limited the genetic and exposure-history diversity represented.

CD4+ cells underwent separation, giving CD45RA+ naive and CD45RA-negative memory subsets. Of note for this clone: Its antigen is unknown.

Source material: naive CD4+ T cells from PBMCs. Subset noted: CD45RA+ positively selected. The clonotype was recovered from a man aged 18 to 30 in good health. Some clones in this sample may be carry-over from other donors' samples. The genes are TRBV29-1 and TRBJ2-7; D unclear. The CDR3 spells CSVEGFGYEQYF. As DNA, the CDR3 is TGCAGCGTTGAAGGGTTTGGCTACGAGCAGTACTTC.